The 13 T cell receptor beta chains below all came from one sample that was sequenced in a study of beta chain features in type 1 diabetes. The isolated RNA, all of it, was reverse transcribed, so expressed TCRB transcripts were what got sequenced. The method was immunoSEQ multiplex PCR; TCRdb's version includes in-frame clones alone and lacks a portion of them. Of about 39,000 clones in the sample, about 52% were seen once. Sequenced sample: central memory CD4+ T cells from blood. These receptors originate from a woman aged 18 to 35 in good health.

The chain couples TRBV2 to TRBJ2-7; 7 nucleotides agree with TRBD2. Looked up from germline, CDR1 is SNHLY and CDR2 is FYNNEI. CDR3 length: 13 residues. V gave up 8 bases and J gave up 3 bases; unmatched junction bases: 7. The CDR3 nucleotides are TGTGCCAGCCAACGTCGGGGGGACTACGAGCAGTACTTC. Protein sequence: CASQRRGDYEQYF.

This clone has a handful of counts. The V call is TRBV29-1, the J call TRBJ2-3, with D possibly being TRBD1 (5 bases). The CDR3 is made up of 15 amino acids. CDR1 and CDR2 (germline): SQVTM, ANQGSEA. Trimming removed 6 bases at V and 0 bases at J, with 16 bases between. CDR3 DNA sequence: TGCAGCGTCAATGACGGACGGACAAGCACAGATACGCAGTATTTT. Translating it yields CSVNDGRTSTDTQYF.

This sequence joins TRBV10-1 and TRBJ2-7, with TRBD1 matching over 9 bases. CDR1 is WNHNN and CDR2 is SYGVQD in the germline V gene (reference sequence). V was clipped by 2 bases and J by 1 base; unmatched bases: 0. The CDR3 sequence is 14 residues long. The CDR3 region has the DNA TGCGCCAGCAGTGAGGGGACAGGGTCCTACGAGCAGTACTTC. Residues: CASSEGTGSYEQYF.

The J gene is TRBJ2-5, the V gene TRBV19; 12 bases agree with TRBD1. Per germline, CDR1 LNHDA and CDR2 SQIVND (reference sequence). This CDR3 has 15 residues. V gave up 3 bases and J gave up 4 bases; unmatched junction bases: 3. CDR3 nucleotide sequence: TGTGCCAGTAGTATGGGACAGGGGGCTGCAGAGACCCAGTACTTC. The encoded protein is CASSMGQGAAETQYF.

The chain recombines TRBV2 with TRBJ1-2; TRBD1 might be the D (6 bases). Trimming took 5 bases from V and 4 from J, leaving 11 bases between them. CDR3 length equals 13 residues. Germline CDR1 is SNHLY and CDR2 is FYNNEI. DNA for the CDR3: TGTGCCAGCAGTTCCGGGACACTCTATGGCTACACCTTC. This translates into CASSSGTLYGYTF.

This clone came up a few times. The V and J genes are TRBV19 and TRBJ2-1, with 7 bases aligning to TRBD1. With 6 bases clipped from V and 5 bases from J, the junction kept 10 bases outside the gene matches. Germline CDR1 reads LNHDA; CDR2 reads SQIVND (reference sequence). There are 15 residues in the CDR3. Written as DNA, the CDR3 is TGTGCCAGTAGCTATCGGGGACAGCGCAACAATGAGCAGTTCTTC. It encodes CASSYRGQRNNEQFF.

This chain connects TRBV5-4 to TRBJ2-5, with 11 nucleotides matching TRBD2. CDR3 length equals 16 residues. The ends lost 4 bases at V and 2 bases at J; junction bases unmatched: 7. CDR1 SGHNT and CDR2 YYREEE come from the germline V gene (reference sequence). The CDR3 here is CASSTPGTSGQETQYF. The CDR3 nucleotides are TGTGCCAGCAGCACGCCCGGGACTAGCGGACAAGAGACCCAGTACTTC.

This chain connects TRBV21-1 to TRBJ2-1; the D call of TRBD2 is as the table states it, not checked on the DNA. TRBV21-1 is described as a pseudogene. This CDR3 region has 17 residues. The CDR3 nucleotides are TGTGCCAGCAGCGCCCCTAGGAGGGGACGGCATTACAATGAGCAGTTCTTC. Translated, it gives CASSAPRRGRHYNEQFF.

V gene TRBV27 combines with J gene TRBJ2-2; D is possibly TRBD1 (5 bases). The germline V and J ends were trimmed by 6 bases and 7 bases, with 12 bases remaining between them. Germline V lookup: CDR1 MNHEY, CDR2 SMNVEV (reference sequence). This CDR3 has 13 amino acids. CDR3 amino acids: CASSTPGYGELFF. The CDR3 nucleotides are TGTGCCAGCAGCACTCCAGGGTACGGGGAGCTGTTTTTT.

V is TRBV6-1 and J is TRBJ2-1; 7 nucleotides match TRBD2. The CDR3 contains 14 residues. In germline, CDR1 is MNHNS, CDR2 SASEGT. J was trimmed by 2 bases and V by 6 bases; bases with no gene match: 4. CDR3 amino acids: CASSGTNAYNEQFF. Written as DNA, the CDR3 is TGTGCCAGCAGCGGGACTAACGCCTACAATGAGCAGTTCTTC.

The count of this clone is one. The genes are TRBV16 and TRBJ2-1; D may be TRBD2 (6 bases). With 4 bases removed from V and 7 bases from J, the gap between germline ends came to 20 bases. The CDR3 sequence is 16 residues long. Looked up from germline, CDR1 is KGHSY and CDR2 is FQNENV. CDR3 region: CASSLYRGTRGNEQFF. Here the CDR3 DNA reads TGTGCCAGCAGCCTCTATCGCGGGACTCGCGGTAATGAGCAGTTCTTC.

The chain carries TRBV29-1 and TRBJ1-2; 9 bases match TRBD1. Germline loops: CDR1 SQVTM, CDR2 ANQGSEA. This CDR3 spans 13 amino acids. V lost 7 bases to trimming and J lost 4 bases; unmatched junction nucleotides: 7. DNA of the CDR3: TGCAGCGCTGGCCCGGGACAGGGCTATGGCTACACCTTC. It yields the protein CSAGPGQGYGYTF.

The chain links TRBV16 to TRBJ1-2; perhaps TRBD1 as D (5 bases). This CDR3 spans 16 amino acids. Germline V lookup: CDR1 KGHSY, CDR2 FQNENV. V shed 1 base and J shed 4 bases, with 16 bases lying between them. CDR3 sequence (DNA): TGTGCCAGCAGCCAATTTAAGGGGACTCACCCCTATGGCTACACCTTC. Translated, it gives CASSQFKGTHPYGYTF.